What follows are 9 T cell receptor beta chains derived from one specimen sequenced in a study of CD8 T cells in Susac syndrome. Random hexamers were used to reverse transcribe the RNA input (0.5 to 1 ug). TCRdb redid the calling of the immunoSEQ multiplex PCR reads with MiXCR, one entry per CDR3 protein. The sample consists of approximately 140,000 distinct CDR3 sequences, 85% to 95% of them appearing once. What was sequenced was CD4+ T cells from PBMCs. The receptors originated from a human donor with multiple sclerosis.

J is TRBJ1-5 and V is TRBV30; TRBD1 aligns across 10 bases. Germline CDR1 reads GTSNPN; CDR2 reads SVGIG (reference sequence). J lost 5 bases, V lost 3 bases, and 7 bases had no gene match. The CDR3 is 15 amino acids. The CDR3 is CAWRPTGGRDQPQHF. The CDR3 bases are TGTGCCTGGAGGCCGACAGGGGGCCGTGATCAGCCCCAGCATTTT.

This clonotype has just a few counts. One end of the junction fails to match germline, which may point to a read error. The chain employs TRBV6-1 and TRBJ2-7, with 7 positions matching TRBD1. The CDR3 runs to 15 residues. Germline V gene lookup returns CDR1 MNHNS and CDR2 SASEGT. The CDR3 DNA reads as TGTGCCAGCAGCGAAGGGCCGGGACAGCACTACGAGCAGTACTTC. This translates into CASSEGPGQHYEQYF.

This rearrangement joins TRBV7-2 to TRBJ2-6; D is possibly TRBD1 (6 bases). Looked up from germline, CDR1 is SGHTA and CDR2 is FQGNSA. CDR3 size: 17 residues. Trimming pared 1 base from V and 1 base from J, leaving 11 bases between. The CDR3 region has the DNA TGTGCCAGCAGCTTAGGCCTCAGGGGTTCTGGGGCCAACGTCCTGACTTTC. Its translation is CASSLGLRGSGANVLTF.

The gene calls are TRBV7-2 and TRBJ1-4; D is ambiguous. Trimming left V 5 bases short and J 6 bases short, with 10 bases between. This CDR3 has 13 residues. Germline loops: CDR1 SGHTA, CDR2 FQGNSA. As DNA, the CDR3 is TGTGCCAGCAGCCCCCTGGGCGATGAAAAACTGTTTTTT. Translating gives CASSPLGDEKLFF.

The V call is TRBV4-2, the J call TRBJ1-5; 9 nucleotides agree with TRBD1. The V and J ends lost 0 bases and 5 bases, in that order; junction bases with no gene match: 5. This CDR3 comprises 16 residues. Germline-derived CDR1 and CDR2 are LGHNA and YNFKEQ. Here the CDR3 DNA reads TGTGCCAGCAGCCAAGAGTGGGGACAGGGATATCAGCCCCAGCATTTT. Translation gives CASSQEWGQGYQPQHF.

The gene calls are TRBV6-5 and TRBJ2-7, with a weak D call TRBD1 (6 bases). This CDR3 has 13 residues. Germline CDR1 and CDR2: MNHEY and SVGAGI. Between the trimmed V and J ends, which lost 7 bases and 2 bases, there was a span of 12 bases. The CDR3 protein is CASTTQGTYEQYF. CDR3 nucleotide sequence: TGTGCCAGCACCACACAGGGAACCTACGAGCAGTACTTC.

The chain uses TRBV24-1 and TRBJ2-7, with 8 bases lining up with TRBD1. Trimming cost V 4 bases and J 6 bases; bases outside gene matches: 7. Germline values: CDR1 KGHDR, CDR2 SFDVKD. The CDR3 is 14 residues long. The CDR3 loop is CATSESGQGGEQYF. The CDR3, as DNA: TGTGCCACCAGTGAAAGCGGACAGGGAGGCGAGCAGTACTTC.

The rearrangement joins TRBV30 to TRBJ2-7, with 7 bases that match TRBD1. With 3 bases clipped from V and 3 bases from J, the junction kept 5 bases outside the gene matches. Germline CDR1 reads GTSNPN; CDR2 reads SVGIG (reference sequence). The CDR3 covers 13 residues. In DNA, the CDR3 is TGTGCCTGGAGCAAGGGGGCAGACTACGAGCAGTACTTC. Protein product: CAWSKGADYEQYF.

The rearrangement uses TRBV7-9 and TRBJ2-4; 9 bases line up with TRBD1. Trimming removed 5 bases from V and 3 bases from J; junction bases left unmatched: 8. CDR3 length: 16 residues. The germline gives CDR1 SEHNR, CDR2 FQNEAQ (reference sequence). CDR3: CASSAPGQGLKNIQYF. CDR3 in DNA: TGTGCCAGCAGCGCGCCGGGACAGGGTCTCAAAAACATTCAGTACTTC.